Following are 22 T cell receptor beta chains from one sample sequenced in a study of blood T cell repertoires in COVID-19. The method was immunoSEQ multiplex PCR; TCRdb's version includes in-frame clones alone and lacks a portion of them. The repertoire holds about 140,000 clones, with more than 75% as singletons. Material for sequencing was PBMCs or T cells enriched from blood (not recorded which). Receptors originate from a man between 60 and 75 years old who had recovered from COVID-19.

The genes are TRBV19 and TRBJ2-2; D uncertain. The germline V gene encodes CDR1 LNHDA and CDR2 SQIVND (reference sequence). This CDR3 comprises 14 residues. V shed 6 bases and J shed 5 bases, with 13 bases lying between them. CDR3 in amino acids: CASSLLPPTGELFF. The CDR3 DNA follows: TGTGCCAGTAGCCTACTTCCGCCGACCGGGGAGCTGTTTTTT.

The chain is built from TRBV27 and TRBJ2-1, with 12 bases aligning to TRBD2. The CDR3 has 18 amino acids. V was clipped by 3 bases and J by 7 bases; unmatched bases: 13. CDR1 is MNHEY, CDR2 SMNVEV, per germline (reference sequence). The CDR3, as DNA: TGTGCCAGCAGTTTTCACGGACTAGCGGGAAGATCCCGGAATGAGCAGTTCTTC. It encodes CASSFHGLAGRSRNEQFF.

The V and J genes are TRBV2 and TRBJ2-2; 14 bases line up with TRBD2. The germline CDR1 and CDR2 sequences are SNHLY and FYNNEI. J lost 6 bases, V lost 4 bases, and 7 bases had no gene match. The CDR3 runs 17 residues. This CDR3 is CASSVRLAGGPAGELFF. DNA for the CDR3: TGTGCCAGCAGTGTCAGACTAGCGGGAGGGCCTGCCGGGGAGCTGTTTTTT.

CDR3 sequence (DNA): TGTGCCAGCAGTTTCTCGGGTCAGCCCCAGCATTTT. Amino acid sequence: CASSFSGQPQHF. This rearrangement joins TRBV12-3 or TRBV12-4 to TRBJ1-5; the D is unclear. The CDR3 runs 12 residues. The V end was cut by 3 bases, the J end by 6 bases, with 6 bases between.

The rearrangement uses TRBV6-6 and TRBJ1-6, with 7 bases matching TRBD1. This CDR3 is built from 17 residues. After removal of 5 bases from V and 0 bases from J, the junction contained 7 bases not matched to a gene. Looked up from germline, CDR1 is MNHNY and CDR2 is SVGAGI (reference sequence). The CDR3 nucleotides are TGTGCCAGCAGTCCCAGGGGGACGAGCTCCTATAATTCACCCCTCCACTTT. Residues: CASSPRGTSSYNSPLHF.

V usage is TRBV28 and J usage is TRBJ2-7; no clear D. V lost 5 bases to trimming and J lost 6 bases, with 11 bases between them. The CDR3 is 12 residues long. Germline values: CDR1 MDHEN, CDR2 SYDVKM. In DNA form, the CDR3 reads TGTGCCAGCAGTCCCCCGGTTCCCGAGCAGTACTTC. Translated: CASSPPVPEQYF.

The chain joins TRBV9 to TRBJ2-1, with 9 positions matching TRBD2. V lost 0 bases, J lost 5 bases, and 18 bases stayed unmatched. The CDR3 runs 20 residues. Looked up from germline, CDR1 is SGDLS and CDR2 is YYNGEE. DNA for the CDR3: TGTGCCAGCAGCGTAGGGATTAGAGGGGGACTCGCGGGAGGGAACAATGAGCAGTTCTTC. It translates to CASSVGIRGGLAGGNNEQFF.

The gene calls are TRBV6-2 or TRBV6-3 and TRBJ2-1, with TRBD2 matching over 7 bases. Germline CDR1 MNHEY, CDR2 SVGEGT. The CDR3 length is 19 residues. The V gene end was trimmed by 7 bases and the J gene end by 2 bases; junction bases not matched to a gene: 20. In nucleotides, the CDR3 is TGTGCCAGCACCCCAGTGGCGGGAGTCCATAAGGGACCCTACAATGAGCAGTTCTTC. Its translation is CASTPVAGVHKGPYNEQFF.

The rearrangement uses TRBV18 and TRBJ1-2; tentative D call: TRBD1 (6 bases). This CDR3 has 13 residues. Trimming took 6 bases from V and 4 from J, leaving 12 bases between them. Germline V gene lookup returns CDR1 KGHSH and CDR2 LQKENI. The CDR3 here is CASSYDRSYGYTF. CDR3 coding DNA: TGTGCCAGCTCGTACGACAGGAGCTATGGCTACACCTTC. Supplemented by reference TRBV18 and TRBJ1-2, the full variable domain reads NAGVMQNPRHLVRRRGQEARLRCSPMKGHSHVYWYRQLPEEGLKFMVYLQKENIIDESGMPKERFSAEFPKEGPSILRIQQVVRGDSAAYFCASSYDRSYGYTFGSGTRLTVV.

This clone was counted once. This chain uses TRBV28 with TRBJ1-4, with TRBD1 matching over 7 bases. J was trimmed by 5 bases and V by 3 bases; bases with no gene match: 3. The CDR3 totals 14 residues. Germline CDR1 and CDR2: MDHEN and SYDVKM. CDR3 protein: CASSLRQGNEKLFF. CDR3 DNA: TGTGCCAGCAGTTTGAGACAGGGCAATGAAAAACTGTTTTTT. The full variable domain, completed using reference TRBV28 and TRBJ1-4, is DVKVTQSSRYLVKRTGEKVFLECVQDMDHENMFWYRQDPGLGLRLIYFSYDVKMKEKGDIPEGYSVSREKKERFSLILESASTNQTSMYLCASSLRQGNEKLFFGSGTQLSVL.

This sequence joins TRBV7-3 and TRBJ1-5; D remains ambiguous. Between the trimmed V and J ends, which lost 4 bases and 4 bases, there was a span of 14 bases. CDR1 and CDR2 (germline): SGHTA, FQGTGA. This CDR3 has 15 residues. DNA for the CDR3: TGTGCCAGCAGCTCCGCGGGTGGCCCAAATCAGCCCCAGCATTTT. This encodes CASSSAGGPNQPQHF. Based on the CDR3 plus reference TRBV7-3 and TRBJ1-5, the full variable domain is GAGVSQTPSNKVTEKGKYVELRCDPISGHTALYWYRQSLGQGPEFLIYFQGTGAADDSGLPNDRFFAVRPEGSVSTLKIQRTERGDSAVYLCASSSAGGPNQPQHFGDGTRLSIL.

The rearrangement joins TRBV19 to TRBJ2-2, with no clear D. V shed 10 bases and J shed 4 bases, with 13 bases lying between them. Germline V gene lookup returns CDR1 LNHDA and CDR2 SQIVND (reference sequence). The CDR3 is made up of 13 amino acids. The CDR3 sequence: CATQKRSTGELFF. In DNA form, the CDR3 reads TGTGCCACCCAAAAAAGGAGCACCGGGGAGCTGTTTTTT.

The rearrangement joins TRBV15 to TRBJ1-4, with TRBD1 matching 7 bases. Germline V gene data show CDR1 as LNHNV and CDR2 as YYDKDF (reference sequence). This CDR3 is 14 amino acids long. Losses at the gene ends were 4 bases for V and 13 bases for J; bases not matched to a gene: 12. The CDR3 is CATSKDRAEVRLFF. CDR3 bases: TGTGCCACCAGCAAAGACAGGGCTGAGGTACGACTGTTTTTT. Full variable domain (rest looked up from reference TRBV15 and TRBJ1-4): DAMVIQNPRYQVTQFGKPVTLSCSQTLNHNVMYWYQQKSSQAPKLLFHYYDKDFNNEADTPDNFQSRRPNTSFCFLDIRSPGLGDTAMYLCATSKDRAEVRLFFGSGTQLSVL.

The V and J genes are TRBV3-1 (or the pseudogene TRBV3-2) and TRBJ1-6, with D possibly being TRBD1 (5 bases). Germline V gene lookup returns CDR1 LGHDT and CDR2 YNNKEL (reference sequence). The CDR3 contains 15 residues. Trimming pared 0 bases from V and 8 bases from J, leaving 11 bases between. In DNA form, the CDR3 reads TGTGCCAGCAGCCAAGACAGGCAGGGCTATTCACCCCTCCACTTT. This gives the protein CASSQDRQGYSPLHF.

V is TRBV24-1 and J is TRBJ2-3; D perhaps matches TRBD1 (7 bases). The V and J ends lost 5 bases and 4 bases respectively, with 12 bases between them. Germline CDR1 and CDR2: KGHDR and SFDVKD. The CDR3 totals 14 residues. CDR3 in DNA: TGTGCCACCAGTGTGCAGGGGGGTTCAGATACGCAGTATTTT. Its protein product is CATSVQGGSDTQYF.

This clone was seen only a few times. The chain carries TRBV7-9 and TRBJ1-1; D possibly corresponds to TRBD1 (6 bases). The germline CDR1 and CDR2 sequences are SEHNR and FQNEAQ (reference sequence). The CDR3 covers 12 residues. The V and J ends lost 2 bases and 10 bases respectively, with 11 bases between them. The CDR3 coding sequence is TGTGCCAGCAGCTTAAGGACAGACGTAGCTTTCTTT. Translated, it gives CASSLRTDVAFF. Supplemented by reference TRBV7-9 and TRBJ1-1, the full variable domain reads DTGVSQNPRHKITKRGQNVTFRCDPISEHNRLYWYRQTLGQGPEFLTYFQNEAQLEKSRLLSDRFSAERPKGSFSTLEIQRTEQGDSAMYLCASSLRTDVAFFGQGTRLTVV.

There are a few counts of this clone. This chain uses TRBV18 with TRBJ1-5; 12 positions match TRBD1. CDR1 is KGHSH, CDR2 LQKENI, per germline. The ends lost 5 bases at V and 7 bases at J; junction bases unmatched: 9. The CDR3 extends over 16 amino acids. The CDR3 loop reads CASSAIGTGGQQPQHF. CDR3 bases: TGTGCCAGCTCAGCAATCGGGACAGGGGGCCAGCAGCCCCAGCATTTT.

V and J are TRBV5-4 and TRBJ1-2; TRBD1 matches at 11 bases. Germline V gene lookup returns CDR1 SGHNT and CDR2 YYREEE (reference sequence). This CDR3 is 15 amino acids long. V shed 4 bases and J 8 bases; nucleotides not matched to a gene: 10. CDR3 protein: CASSRAGTGGRGYTF. The CDR3 DNA follows: TGTGCCAGCAGCCGGGCCGGGACAGGGGGTCGGGGCTACACCTTC.

The chain couples TRBV2 to TRBJ1-1, with D hard to call. The CDR3 extends over 13 amino acids. Trimming pared 5 bases from V and 4 bases from J, leaving 11 bases between. Germline lookup yields CDR1 SNHLY and CDR2 FYNNEI. This CDR3 reads CASSPGRSTEAFF. The DNA of the CDR3 is TGTGCCAGCAGTCCCGGGAGAAGCACTGAAGCTTTCTTT.

The chain is built from TRBV4-1 and TRBJ2-7, with 13 bases fitting TRBD2. This CDR3 contains 18 residues. CDR1 is MGHRA, CDR2 YSYEKL, per germline. Trimming cost V 1 base and J 4 bases; bases outside gene matches: 10. As DNA, the CDR3 is TGCGCCAGCAGCCAAGCACTCCCGGGACTAGCGGGAAGATACGAGCAGTACTTC. Protein product: CASSQALPGLAGRYEQYF.

The chain couples TRBV10-3 to TRBJ1-6, with D perhaps matching TRBD1 (6 bases). Germline lookup yields CDR1 ENHRY and CDR2 SYGVKD. V lost 7 bases to trimming and J lost 7 bases, with 11 bases between them. There are 13 residues in the CDR3. CDR3 coding DNA: TGTGCCATCAATGGACAGTCAAATTCACCCCTCCACTTT. Translated, it gives CAINGQSNSPLHF.

The V call is TRBV15, the J call TRBJ2-1, with D tentatively TRBD2 (5 bases). The CDR3 sequence is 15 residues long. The V gene's germline CDR1 is LNHNV and CDR2 YYDKDF (reference sequence). Deletions cut 1 base from V and 2 bases from J, with 9 bases between. The CDR3 protein is CATSRGNGAYNEQFF. The CDR3 nucleotides are TGTGCCACCAGCAGAGGGAACGGGGCCTACAATGAGCAGTTCTTC.